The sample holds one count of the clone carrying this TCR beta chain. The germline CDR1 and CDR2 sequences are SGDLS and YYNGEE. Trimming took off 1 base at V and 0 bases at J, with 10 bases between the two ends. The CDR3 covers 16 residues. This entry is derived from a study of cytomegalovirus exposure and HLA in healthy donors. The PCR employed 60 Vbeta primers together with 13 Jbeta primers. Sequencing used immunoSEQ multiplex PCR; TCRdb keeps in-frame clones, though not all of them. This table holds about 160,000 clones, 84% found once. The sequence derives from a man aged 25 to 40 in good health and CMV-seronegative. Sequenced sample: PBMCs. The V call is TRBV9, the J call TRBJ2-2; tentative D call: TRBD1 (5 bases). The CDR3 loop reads CASSVQGFANTGELFF. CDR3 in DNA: TGTGCCAGCAGCGTACAGGGATTCGCGAACACCGGGGAGCTGTTTTTT.